Below are 17 T cell receptor beta chains sequenced from a single sample in a study of neurological immune-mediated disorders. Via MiXCR, TCRdb re-called the 5' RACE reads, giving one row per CDR3 protein. The sample yields 35,000 to 45,000 distinct CDR3 sequences, approximately 14% seen once. Specimen: PBMCs. Receptors originate from a woman between 45 and 60 years old with HTLV-1-associated myelopathy (HAM/TSP).

Comments on this clonotype: At one boundary the junction diverges from the germline segment, which might be a read error. The chain carries TRBV20-1 and TRBJ2-5, with a weak D call TRBD1 (5 bases). CDR3 size: 13 residues. The germline CDR1 and CDR2 sequences are DFQATT and SNEGSKA (reference sequence). The chain's CDR3 is CSARGQYQETKYF. The CDR3, as DNA: TGCAGTGCTAGAGGACAGTACCAAGAGACCAAGTACTTC.

This clonotype was seen at least ten times. This chain connects TRBV5-1 to TRBJ2-3; 10 bases align to TRBD2. The CDR3 is made up of 14 amino acids. The trim removed 6 bases at V and 4 bases at J, leaving 5 bases unmatched. Germline V lookup: CDR1 SGHRS, CDR2 YFSETQ. The CDR3 region is CASKQRGGADTQYF. The CDR3 DNA reads TGCGCCAGCAAACAGCGGGGGGGGGCAGATACGCAGTATTTT.

The chain couples TRBV7-9 to TRBJ1-3; D possibly corresponds to TRBD1 (5 bases). Germline values: CDR1 SEHNR, CDR2 FQNEAQ (reference sequence). The CDR3 covers 15 residues. V was pared by 4 bases and J by 2 bases, with 12 bases between. The CDR3: CASSSPGGAGNTIYF. The CDR3 nucleotides are TGTGCCAGCAGCTCCCCTGGGGGGGCTGGAAACACCATATATTTT.

The sample holds many counts of this clonotype. This chain links TRBV12-3 or TRBV12-4 with TRBJ2-1, with a possible D match to TRBD1 (6 bases). Trimming took off 6 bases at V and 9 bases at J, with 12 bases between the two ends. The CDR3 consists of 12 residues. The CDR3 sequence: CASRRTVSEQFF. CDR3 nucleotides: TGTGCCAGCAGACGGACAGTATCTGAGCAGTTCTTC.

Worth noting for this clonotype: The conserved final phenylalanine or tryptophan is absent from the CDR3, which likely points to a read error. This chain links TRBV6-2 or TRBV6-3 with TRBJ2-2; the match to TRBD1 covers 9 bases. Germline V gives CDR1 MNHEY, CDR2 SVGEGT. Trimming removed 7 bases from V and 11 bases from J; junction bases left unmatched: 17. The CDR3 runs 16 residues. In DNA, the CDR3 is TGTGCCAGCACCATAAATACAGGGGGCGCCGGCGGTGAGCTGTTTATT. This encodes CASTINTGGAGGELFI.

This clonotype was detected many times. V is TRBV5-1 and J is TRBJ1-2, with TRBD1 identical over 8 bases. CDR1 and CDR2 (germline): SGHRS, YFSETQ. The CDR3 contains 15 residues. V trimming: 0 bases; J trimming: 4 bases; junction bases outside the gene matches: 5. The CDR3 region has the DNA TGCGCCAGCAGCTTGGGGGACAGGAACAGCTATGGCTACACCTTC. Its translation: CASSLGDRNSYGYTF. The variable domain in full, with the rest retrieved from reference TRBV5-1 and TRBJ1-2, is KAGVTQTPRYLIKTRGQQVTLSCSPISGHRSVSWYQQTPGQGLQFLFEYFSETQRNKGNFPGRFSGRQFSNSRSEMNVSTLELGDSALYLCASSLGDRNSYGYTFGSGTRLTVV.

Ten or more counts support this clonotype. The genes are TRBV5-6 and TRBJ1-1; no clear D. The CDR3 is 13 residues long. V dropped 0 bases and J dropped 0 bases, with 3 bases sitting between them. Germline loops: CDR1 SGHDT, CDR2 YYEEEE. The CDR3 is CASSLAVNTEAFF. The CDR3, as DNA: TGTGCCAGCAGCTTGGCGGTGAACACTGAAGCTTTCTTT.

This clonotype was observed at least ten times. The rearrangement uses TRBV5-5 and TRBJ1-5; D not certain. The CDR3 spans 12 residues. The ends were cut back, 0 bases at V and 6 bases at J, with 4 bases in the middle. Germline V gene sequence: CDR1 SGHKS, CDR2 YYEKEE (reference sequence). The CDR3 DNA follows: TGTGCCAGCAGCTTGGATAGTCAGCCCCAGCATTTT. It specifies CASSLDSQPQHF. Using reference TRBV5-5 and TRBJ1-5 for the parts outside the CDR3, the full variable domain is DAGVTQSPTHLIKTRGQQVTLRCSPISGHKSVSWYQQVLGQGPQFIFQYYEKEERGRGNFPDRFSARQFPNYSSELNVNALLLGDSALYLCASSLDSQPQHFGDGTRLSIL.

This clonotype was detected ten times or more. The rearrangement links TRBV5-6 to TRBJ2-7; D call uncertain. The germline V gene has CDR1 SGHDT and CDR2 YYEEEE. The CDR3 covers 12 residues. V dropped 2 bases and J dropped 3 bases, with 6 bases sitting between them. The CDR3 protein is CASSFLDYEQYF. The CDR3 DNA is TGTGCCAGCAGCTTTTTAGACTACGAGCAGTACTTC.

In its sample, this clonotype was seen many times. The rearrangement joins TRBV7-3 to TRBJ2-2; tentative D call: TRBD1 (6 bases). The V gene's germline CDR1 is SGHTA and CDR2 FQGTGA. The germline V and J ends were trimmed by 3 bases and 6 bases, with 8 bases remaining between them. The CDR3 contains 13 residues. As DNA, the CDR3 is TGTGCCAGCAGCTTCTCAGGGGCCGGGGAGCTGTTTTTT. Translating it yields CASSFSGAGELFF.

Many counts were recorded for this clonotype. The V gene is TRBV5-1, the J gene TRBJ2-5; D is possibly TRBD2 (6 bases). The CDR3 has 15 amino acids. V gave up 1 base and J gave up 5 bases, with 15 bases separating them. Germline V lookup: CDR1 SGHRS, CDR2 YFSETQ. The CDR3 is CASSLSQRVGETQYF. Here the CDR3 DNA reads TGCGCCAGCAGCTTGAGCCAGCGGGTGGGGGAGACCCAGTACTTC.

A note on this clonotype: A much larger clone is a single base away; this may be a read error. The chain employs TRBV28 and TRBJ1-5; possibly TRBD1 for D (5 bases). CDR3 length equals 14 residues. The germline CDR1 and CDR2 sequences are MDHEN and SYDVKM. The CDR3 sequence: CASSPPTDNQPQNF. In DNA, the CDR3 is TGTGCCAGCAGTCCACCGACAGACAATCAGCCCCAGAATTTT.

In this sample, this clonotype turned up many times. The V and J genes are TRBV29-1 and TRBJ1-1; D is uncertain. V was clipped by 0 bases and J by 1 base, with 12 bases between them. The V gene's germline CDR1 is SQVTM and CDR2 ANQGSEA. The CDR3 totals 15 residues. The CDR3 coding sequence is TGCAGCGTTGAAGATCGGGCGAAATGGAACACTGAAGCTTTCTTT. It translates to CSVEDRAKWNTEAFF.

This clonotype has at least ten counts. The rearrangement links TRBV24-1 to TRBJ1-2; 7 bases map to TRBD1. Trimming removed 3 bases from V and 8 bases from J; junction bases left unmatched: 14. Germline CDR1 KGHDR, CDR2 SFDVKD. This CDR3 contains 16 residues. The CDR3 DNA reads TGTGCCACCAGTGATCCAAGAGGGGGCTCCGGCAGCGGCTACACCTTC. This encodes CATSDPRGGSGSGYTF.

This clonotype was counted at least ten times. The V gene is TRBV6-6, the J gene TRBJ1-1, with D unresolved. The V end lost 6 bases, the J end lost 0 bases, and 14 bases lay between the germline ends. CDR1 MNHNY and CDR2 SVGAGI come from the germline V gene (reference sequence). The CDR3 is 15 residues long. CDR3 sequence reads: CASSLGRILNTEAFF. DNA of the CDR3: TGTGCCAGCAGCCTAGGGAGGATATTGAACACTGAAGCTTTCTTT.

This clonotype was counted ten times or more. Here the CDR3 reads CASSFRNTEAFF. The DNA for the CDR3 is TGTGCCAGCAGCTTTAGGAACACTGAAGCTTTCTTT. The V gene is TRBV7-9, the J gene TRBJ1-1; the D is unclear. Germline V gene data show CDR1 as SEHNR and CDR2 as FQNEAQ (reference sequence). The CDR3 contains 12 residues. The V gene lost 3 bases and the J gene lost 1 base, with 3 bases spanning the gap.

This clonotype was counted ten times or more. The rearrangement joins TRBV7-9 to TRBJ2-7; 8 nucleotides agree with TRBD1. Germline V gene lookup returns CDR1 SEHNR and CDR2 FQNEAQ (reference sequence). The CDR3 sequence is 15 residues long. After removal of 5 bases from V and 2 bases from J, the junction contained 8 bases not matched to a gene. CDR3 residues: CASSVGQGATYEQYF. CDR3 coding DNA: TGTGCCAGCAGCGTCGGACAGGGAGCCACCTACGAGCAGTACTTC.